This T cell receptor (beta chain) was captured by sequencing in a study of T cells after yellow fever vaccination. The study, taken as a whole, reports: Weaker in magnitude, the secondary response showed a faster peak on day 5 versus 15.

On this clonotype itself: As yet, its antigen is unknown. At one of its ends the junction is not consistent with the germline gene, which may arise from a read error.

MiXCR, applied by TCRdb to the 5' RACE reads, yields one record per CDR3 protein. Here the sample spans just under 600,000 distinct CDR3 sequences, roughly 14% being singletons. CDR3 length: 15 residues. From germline, CDR1 is MNHNS and CDR2 SASEGT. This sequence originates from a man aged 25-40 years who received the YFV17D yellow fever vaccine. V is TRBV6-1 and J is TRBJ1-5; D is unclear. This specimen consisted of PBMCs, obtained on the day of the yellow fever booster vaccination. The CDR3 here is CASGEGGKGDQPQHF. The CDR3 DNA is TGTGCCAGCGGTGAGGGAGGGAAAGGAGATCAGCCCCAGCATTTT.